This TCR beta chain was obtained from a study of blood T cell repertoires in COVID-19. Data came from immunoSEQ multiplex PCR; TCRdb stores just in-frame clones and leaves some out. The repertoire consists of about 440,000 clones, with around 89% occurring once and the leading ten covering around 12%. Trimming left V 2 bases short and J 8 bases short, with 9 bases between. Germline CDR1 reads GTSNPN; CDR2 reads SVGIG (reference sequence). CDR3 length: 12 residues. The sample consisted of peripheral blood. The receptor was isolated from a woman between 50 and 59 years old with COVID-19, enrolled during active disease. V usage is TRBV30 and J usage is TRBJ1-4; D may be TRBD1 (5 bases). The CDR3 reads CAWSSDREKLFF. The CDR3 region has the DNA TGTGCCTGGAGTTCCGACAGAGAAAAACTGTTTTTT.